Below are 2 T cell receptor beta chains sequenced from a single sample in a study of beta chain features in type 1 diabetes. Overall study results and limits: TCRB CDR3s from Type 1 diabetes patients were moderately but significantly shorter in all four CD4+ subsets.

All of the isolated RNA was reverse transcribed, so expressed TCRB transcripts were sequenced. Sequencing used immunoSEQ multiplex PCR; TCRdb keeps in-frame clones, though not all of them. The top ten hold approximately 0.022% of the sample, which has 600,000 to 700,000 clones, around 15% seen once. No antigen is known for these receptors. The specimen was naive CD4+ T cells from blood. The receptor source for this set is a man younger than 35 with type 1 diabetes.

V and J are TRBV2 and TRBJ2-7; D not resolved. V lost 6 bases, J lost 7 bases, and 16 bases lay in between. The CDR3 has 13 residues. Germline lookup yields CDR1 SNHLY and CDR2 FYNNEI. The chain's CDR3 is CASRASYLGEQYF. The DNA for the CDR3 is TGTGCCAGCAGGGCCAGTTATCTTGGTGAGCAGTACTTC.

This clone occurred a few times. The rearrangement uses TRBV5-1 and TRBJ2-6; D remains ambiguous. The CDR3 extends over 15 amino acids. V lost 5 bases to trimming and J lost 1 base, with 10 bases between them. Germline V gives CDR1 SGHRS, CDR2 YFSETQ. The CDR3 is CASSSPTSGANVLTF. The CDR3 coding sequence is TGCGCCAGCAGTAGCCCCACGTCTGGGGCCAACGTCCTGACTTTC.